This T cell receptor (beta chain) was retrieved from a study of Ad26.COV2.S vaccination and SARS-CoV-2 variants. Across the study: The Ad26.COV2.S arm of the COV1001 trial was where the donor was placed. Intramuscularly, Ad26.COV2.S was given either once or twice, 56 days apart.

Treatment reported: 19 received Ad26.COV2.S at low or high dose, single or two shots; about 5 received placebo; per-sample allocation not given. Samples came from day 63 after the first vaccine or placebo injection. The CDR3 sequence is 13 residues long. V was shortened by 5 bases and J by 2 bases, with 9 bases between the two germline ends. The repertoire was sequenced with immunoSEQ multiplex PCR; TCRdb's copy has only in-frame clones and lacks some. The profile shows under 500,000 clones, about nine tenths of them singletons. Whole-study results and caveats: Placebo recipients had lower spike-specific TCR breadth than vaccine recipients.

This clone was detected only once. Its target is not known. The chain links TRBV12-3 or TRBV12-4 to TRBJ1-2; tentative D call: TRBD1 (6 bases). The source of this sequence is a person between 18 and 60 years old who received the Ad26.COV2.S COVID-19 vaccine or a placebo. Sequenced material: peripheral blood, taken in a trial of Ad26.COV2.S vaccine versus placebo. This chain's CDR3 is CASSPGQNYGYTF. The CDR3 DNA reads TGTGCCAGCAGTCCGGGACAAAACTATGGCTACACCTTC.